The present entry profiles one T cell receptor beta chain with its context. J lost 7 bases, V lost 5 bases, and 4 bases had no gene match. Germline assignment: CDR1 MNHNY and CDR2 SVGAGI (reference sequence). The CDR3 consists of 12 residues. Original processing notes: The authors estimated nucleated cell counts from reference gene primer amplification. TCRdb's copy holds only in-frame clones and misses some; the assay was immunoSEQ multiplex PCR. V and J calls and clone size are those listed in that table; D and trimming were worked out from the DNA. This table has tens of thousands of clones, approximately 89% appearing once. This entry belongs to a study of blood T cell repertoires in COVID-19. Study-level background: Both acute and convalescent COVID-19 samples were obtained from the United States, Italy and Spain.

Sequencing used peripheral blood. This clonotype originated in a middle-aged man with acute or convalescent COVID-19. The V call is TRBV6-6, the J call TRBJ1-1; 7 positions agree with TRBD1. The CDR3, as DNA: TGTGCCAGCAGTCACCGGGACAGTGAAGCTTTCTTT. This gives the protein CASSHRDSEAFF.